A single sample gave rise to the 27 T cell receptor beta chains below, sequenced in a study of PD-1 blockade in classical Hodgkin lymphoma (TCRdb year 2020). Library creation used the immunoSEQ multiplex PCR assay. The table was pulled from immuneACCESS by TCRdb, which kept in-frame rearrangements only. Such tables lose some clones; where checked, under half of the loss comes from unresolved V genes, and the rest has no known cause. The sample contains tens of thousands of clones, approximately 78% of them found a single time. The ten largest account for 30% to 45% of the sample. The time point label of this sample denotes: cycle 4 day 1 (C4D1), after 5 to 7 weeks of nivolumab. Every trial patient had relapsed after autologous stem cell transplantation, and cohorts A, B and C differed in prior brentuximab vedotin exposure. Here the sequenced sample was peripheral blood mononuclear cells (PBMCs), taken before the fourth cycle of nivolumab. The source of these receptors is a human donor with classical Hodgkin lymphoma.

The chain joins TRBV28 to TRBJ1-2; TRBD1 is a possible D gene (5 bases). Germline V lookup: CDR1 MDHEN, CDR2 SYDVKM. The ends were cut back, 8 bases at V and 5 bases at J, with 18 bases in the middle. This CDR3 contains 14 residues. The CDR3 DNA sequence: TGTGCCAGCGTTGTTGGCGGGGGTTCTTATGGCTACACCTTC. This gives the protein CASVVGGGSYGYTF.

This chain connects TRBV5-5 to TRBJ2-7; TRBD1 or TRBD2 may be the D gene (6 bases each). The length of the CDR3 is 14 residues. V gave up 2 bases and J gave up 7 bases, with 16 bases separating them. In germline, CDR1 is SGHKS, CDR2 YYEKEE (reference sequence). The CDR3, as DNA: TGTGCCAGCAGCTTTGCTGTCGGGGGCCGGGAGCAGTACTTC. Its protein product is CASSFAVGGREQYF.

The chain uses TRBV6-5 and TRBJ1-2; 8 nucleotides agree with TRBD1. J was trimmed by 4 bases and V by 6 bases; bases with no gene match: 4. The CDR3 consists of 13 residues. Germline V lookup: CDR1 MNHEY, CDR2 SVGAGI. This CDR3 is CASRRQGIYGYTF. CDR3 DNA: TGTGCCAGCAGACGACAGGGGATCTATGGCTACACCTTC.

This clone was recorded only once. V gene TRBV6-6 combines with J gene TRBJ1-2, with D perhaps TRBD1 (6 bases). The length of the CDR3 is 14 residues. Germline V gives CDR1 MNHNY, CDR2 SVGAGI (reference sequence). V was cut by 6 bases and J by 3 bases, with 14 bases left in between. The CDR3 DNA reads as TGTGCCAGCAGAAATGCAGGGGAGGACTATGGCTACACCTTC. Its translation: CASRNAGEDYGYTF.

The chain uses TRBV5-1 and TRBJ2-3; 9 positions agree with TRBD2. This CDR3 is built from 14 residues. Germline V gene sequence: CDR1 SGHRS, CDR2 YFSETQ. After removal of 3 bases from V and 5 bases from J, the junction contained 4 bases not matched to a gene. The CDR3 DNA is TGCGCCAGCAGCTCGGGACTAGCTTTAGATACGCAGTATTTT. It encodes CASSSGLALDTQYF. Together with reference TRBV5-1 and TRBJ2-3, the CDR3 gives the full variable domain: KAGVTQTPRYLIKTRGQQVTLSCSPISGHRSVSWYQQTPGQGLQFLFEYFSETQRNKGNFPGRFSGRQFSNSRSEMNVSTLELGDSALYLCASSSGLALDTQYFGPGTRLTVL.

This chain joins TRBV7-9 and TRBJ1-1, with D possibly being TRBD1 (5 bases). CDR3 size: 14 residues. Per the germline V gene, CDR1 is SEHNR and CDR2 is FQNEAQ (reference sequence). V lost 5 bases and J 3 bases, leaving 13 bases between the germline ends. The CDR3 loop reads CASSRRDGDTEAFF. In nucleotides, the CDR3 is TGTGCCAGCAGCAGGCGGGACGGGGACACTGAAGCTTTCTTT.

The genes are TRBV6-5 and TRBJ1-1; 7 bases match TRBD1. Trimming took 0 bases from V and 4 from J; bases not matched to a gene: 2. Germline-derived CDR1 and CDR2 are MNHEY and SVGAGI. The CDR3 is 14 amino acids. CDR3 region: CASSYSTGLTEAFF. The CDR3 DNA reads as TGTGCCAGCAGTTACTCGACAGGGCTCACTGAAGCTTTCTTT.

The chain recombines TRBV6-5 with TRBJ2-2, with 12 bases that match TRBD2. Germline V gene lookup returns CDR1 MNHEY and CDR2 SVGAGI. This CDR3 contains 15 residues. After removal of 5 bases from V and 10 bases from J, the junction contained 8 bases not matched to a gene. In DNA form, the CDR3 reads TGTGCCAGCAGTCCTAGCGGGGGGGCCCCCGAGGAGCTGTTTTTT. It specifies CASSPSGGAPEELFF.

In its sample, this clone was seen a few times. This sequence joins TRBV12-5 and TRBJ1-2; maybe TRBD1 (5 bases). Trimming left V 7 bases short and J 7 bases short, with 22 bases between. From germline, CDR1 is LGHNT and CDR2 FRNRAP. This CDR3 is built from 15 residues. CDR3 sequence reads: CASAPSGTATSGYTF. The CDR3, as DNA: TGTGCTAGTGCCCCTTCCGGGACGGCTACTTCTGGCTACACCTTC.

The CDR3 here is CAISEQGANTIYF. CDR3 nucleotides: TGTGCCATCAGTGAACAGGGGGCGAACACCATATATTTT. The chain employs TRBV10-3 and TRBJ1-3; 9 nucleotides align to TRBD1. CDR3 length: 13 residues. Trimming at V came to 3 bases and at J to 7 bases, leaving 1 base not matched to a gene. Germline lookup yields CDR1 ENHRY and CDR2 SYGVKD.

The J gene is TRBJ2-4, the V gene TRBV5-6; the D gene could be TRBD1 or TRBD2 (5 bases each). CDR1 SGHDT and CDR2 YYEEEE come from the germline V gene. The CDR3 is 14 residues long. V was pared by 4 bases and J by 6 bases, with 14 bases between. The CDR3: CASSPPGAGNIQYF. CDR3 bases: TGTGCCAGCAGCCCACCCGGGGCTGGAAACATTCAGTACTTC.

The CDR3 DNA reads as TGTGCCACCAGCAGAGATTTGGCAGGTGAAAAACTGTTTTTT. Translated: CATSRDLAGEKLFF. The chain uses TRBV15 and TRBJ1-4; D call uncertain. Trimming cost V 0 bases and J 7 bases, with 9 bases left between them. This CDR3 contains 14 residues. CDR1 is LNHNV and CDR2 is YYDKDF in the germline V gene (reference sequence).

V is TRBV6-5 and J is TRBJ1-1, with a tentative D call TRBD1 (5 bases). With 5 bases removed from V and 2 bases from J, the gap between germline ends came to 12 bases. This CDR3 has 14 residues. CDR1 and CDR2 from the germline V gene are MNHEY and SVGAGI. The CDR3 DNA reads TGTGCCAGCAGTCCACCCCGGGACAACACTGAAGCTTTCTTT. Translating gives CASSPPRDNTEAFF.

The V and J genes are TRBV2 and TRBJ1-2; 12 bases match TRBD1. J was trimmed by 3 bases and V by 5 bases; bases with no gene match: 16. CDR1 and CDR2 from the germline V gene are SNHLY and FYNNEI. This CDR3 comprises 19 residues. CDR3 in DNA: TGTGCCAGCAGTACCCCCGGGACAGGGGGCTATGTGGATTACTATGGCTACACCTTC. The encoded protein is CASSTPGTGGYVDYYGYTF.

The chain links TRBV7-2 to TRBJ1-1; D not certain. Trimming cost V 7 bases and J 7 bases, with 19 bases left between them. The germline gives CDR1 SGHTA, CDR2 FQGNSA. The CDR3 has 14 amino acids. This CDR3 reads CASTLSDGDLEAFF. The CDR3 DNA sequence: TGTGCCAGCACCCTTTCGGACGGGGATCTTGAAGCTTTCTTT.

The CDR3 DNA follows: TGTGCCAGCAGCTATGGGACTGAAGCTTTCTTT. Translated: CASSYGTEAFF. The V gene is TRBV7-9, the J gene TRBJ1-1; D uncertain. This CDR3 has 11 residues. The V and J ends lost 4 bases and 5 bases respectively, with 5 bases between them. Looked up from germline, CDR1 is SEHNR and CDR2 is FQNEAQ (reference sequence).

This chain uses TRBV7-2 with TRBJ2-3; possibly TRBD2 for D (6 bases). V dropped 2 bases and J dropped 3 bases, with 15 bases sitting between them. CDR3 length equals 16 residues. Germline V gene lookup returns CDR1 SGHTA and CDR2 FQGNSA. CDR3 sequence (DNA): TGTGCCAGCAGCTTAACCACCGGCCTAGCGACAGATACGCAGTATTTT. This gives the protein CASSLTTGLATDTQYF.

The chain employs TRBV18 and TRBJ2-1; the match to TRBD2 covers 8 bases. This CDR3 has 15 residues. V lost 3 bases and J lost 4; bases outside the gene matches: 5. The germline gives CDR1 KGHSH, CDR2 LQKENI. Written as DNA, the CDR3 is TGTGCCAGCTCACCGACTAGCGCCCCTTACAATGAGCAGTTCTTC. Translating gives CASSPTSAPYNEQFF. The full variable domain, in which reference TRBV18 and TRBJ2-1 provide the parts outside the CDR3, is NAGVMQNPRHLVRRRGQEARLRCSPMKGHSHVYWYRQLPEEGLKFMVYLQKENIIDESGMPKERFSAEFPKEGPSILRIQQVVRGDSAAYFCASSPTSAPYNEQFFGPGTRLTVL.

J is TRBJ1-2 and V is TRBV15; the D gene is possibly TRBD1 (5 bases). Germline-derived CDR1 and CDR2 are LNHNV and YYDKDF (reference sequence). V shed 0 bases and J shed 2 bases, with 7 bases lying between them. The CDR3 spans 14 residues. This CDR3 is CATSRDPGNYGYTF. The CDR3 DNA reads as TGTGCCACCAGCAGAGATCCAGGGAACTATGGCTACACCTTC.

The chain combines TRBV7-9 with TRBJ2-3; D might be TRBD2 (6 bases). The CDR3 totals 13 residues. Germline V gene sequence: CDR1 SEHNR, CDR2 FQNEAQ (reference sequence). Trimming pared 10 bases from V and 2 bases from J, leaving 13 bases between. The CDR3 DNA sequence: TGTGCCACCTGGGGGGATCCCACAGATACGCAGTATTTT. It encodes CATWGDPTDTQYF.

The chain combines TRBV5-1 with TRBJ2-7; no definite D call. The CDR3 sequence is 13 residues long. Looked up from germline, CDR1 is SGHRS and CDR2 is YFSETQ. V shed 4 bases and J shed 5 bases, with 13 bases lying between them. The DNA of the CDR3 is TGCGCCAGCAGCCCTCAGGTCGCCCACGAGCAGTACTTC. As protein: CASSPQVAHEQYF.

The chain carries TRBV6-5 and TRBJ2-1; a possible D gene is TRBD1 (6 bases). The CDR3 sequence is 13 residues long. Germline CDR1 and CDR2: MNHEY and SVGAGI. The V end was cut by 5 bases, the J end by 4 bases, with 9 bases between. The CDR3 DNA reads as TGTGCCAGCAGTCCCGGGACATACAATGAGCAGTTCTTC. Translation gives CASSPGTYNEQFF.

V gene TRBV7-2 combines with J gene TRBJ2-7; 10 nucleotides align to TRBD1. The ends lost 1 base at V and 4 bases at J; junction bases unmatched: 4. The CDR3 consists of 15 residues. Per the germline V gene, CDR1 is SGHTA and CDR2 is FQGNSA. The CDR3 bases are TGTGCCAGCAGCTTAGGGGGACAGGGGCCATACGAGCAGTACTTC. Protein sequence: CASSLGGQGPYEQYF.

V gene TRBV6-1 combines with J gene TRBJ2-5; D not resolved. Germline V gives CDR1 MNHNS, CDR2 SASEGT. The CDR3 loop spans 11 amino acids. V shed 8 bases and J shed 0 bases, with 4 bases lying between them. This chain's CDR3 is CASLYQETQYF. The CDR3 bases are TGTGCCAGCCTCTACCAAGAGACCCAGTACTTC.

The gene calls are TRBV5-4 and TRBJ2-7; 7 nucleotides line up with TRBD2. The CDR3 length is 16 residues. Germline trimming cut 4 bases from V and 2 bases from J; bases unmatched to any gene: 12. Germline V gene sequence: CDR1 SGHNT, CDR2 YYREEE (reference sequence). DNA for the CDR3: TGTGCCAGCAGCCCAACTATCGGGGGGTTGGCCTACGAGCAGTACTTC. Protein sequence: CASSPTIGGLAYEQYF.

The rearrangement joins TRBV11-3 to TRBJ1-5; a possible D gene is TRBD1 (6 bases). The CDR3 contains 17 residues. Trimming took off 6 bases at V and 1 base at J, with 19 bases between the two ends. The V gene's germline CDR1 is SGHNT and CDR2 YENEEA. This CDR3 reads CASSPTGMGGSNQPQHF. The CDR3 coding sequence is TGTGCCAGCAGTCCTACAGGGATGGGAGGAAGCAATCAGCCCCAGCATTTT.

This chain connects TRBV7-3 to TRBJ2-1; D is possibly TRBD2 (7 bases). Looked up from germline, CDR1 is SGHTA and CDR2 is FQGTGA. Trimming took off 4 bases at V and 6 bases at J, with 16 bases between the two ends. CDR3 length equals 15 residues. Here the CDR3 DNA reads TGTGCCAGCAGCTATGGGGGGGCCGAAGGCAATGAGCAGTTCTTC. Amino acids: CASSYGGAEGNEQFF.